Below are 6 T cell receptor beta chains sequenced from a single sample in a study of blood T cells in healthy people across ages. The use of a sample-barcoded 5' primer and a J-beta primer mix characterized a second PCR of roughly 7 to 12 cycles. One entry per CDR3 protein, called by TCRdb with MiXCR from the 5' RACE reads. The table has some 1.4 million distinct CDR3 sequences, approximately 40% seen once. The specimen was blood. The receptors come from a woman aged 18-30 years in good health.

The chain recombines TRBV6-6 with TRBJ2-3; TRBD2 agrees at 7 bases. Germline CDR1 reads MNHNY; CDR2 reads SVGAGI (reference sequence). Trimming took 5 bases from V and 0 from J; bases not matched to a gene: 11. This CDR3 is built from 17 residues. CDR3 protein: CASSPLPLARSTDTQYF. DNA of the CDR3: TGTGCCAGCAGTCCCCTCCCACTAGCGCGTAGCACAGATACGCAGTATTTT.

The chain recombines TRBV6-1 with TRBJ2-1, with 10 bases that match TRBD1. The germline V gene encodes CDR1 MNHNS and CDR2 SASEGT. The CDR3 loop spans 14 amino acids. The ends lost 9 bases at V and 6 bases at J; junction bases unmatched: 8. The CDR3 protein is CASQTGGSSNEQFF. CDR3 sequence (DNA): TGTGCCAGTCAGACAGGGGGCTCAAGCAATGAGCAGTTCTTC.

The chain recombines TRBV5-1 with TRBJ2-7; 7 bases fit TRBD2. V gave up 2 bases and J gave up 2 bases; unmatched junction bases: 13. Germline CDR1 SGHRS, CDR2 YFSETQ. This CDR3 contains 17 residues. The CDR3 DNA reads as TGCGCCAGCAGCTTCACACCGATGAGCGGGGAGCCCTACGAGCAGTACTTC. Amino acid sequence: CASSFTPMSGEPYEQYF.

This clonotype was observed a few times. The gene calls are TRBV12-3 or TRBV12-4 and TRBJ2-3, with 10 positions matching TRBD2. The CDR3 runs 14 residues. Trimming removed 5 bases from V and 11 bases from J; junction bases left unmatched: 10. CDR3: CASSPEPSGRRQYF. DNA of the CDR3: TGTGCCAGCAGTCCCGAACCTAGCGGGAGACGGCAGTATTTT.

The J gene is TRBJ2-3, the V gene TRBV6-1; D may match TRBD1 or TRBD2 (6 bases each). Germline V gives CDR1 MNHNS, CDR2 SASEGT. The CDR3 length is 16 residues. V was cut by 6 bases and J by 0 bases, with 16 bases left in between. CDR3 region: CASRERGAVSTDTQYF. CDR3 nucleotide sequence: TGTGCCAGCAGGGAAAGGGGGGCGGTTAGCACAGATACGCAGTATTTT.

The chain couples TRBV20-1 to TRBJ1-2; D gene unclear. The germline V gene has CDR1 DFQATT and CDR2 SNEGSKA (reference sequence). Trimming took off 1 base at V and 5 bases at J, with 17 bases between the two ends. The CDR3 covers 15 residues. The chain's CDR3 is CSARVWAPGGYGYTF. The CDR3 coding sequence is TGCAGTGCTAGAGTATGGGCTCCGGGTGGGTATGGCTACACCTTC.